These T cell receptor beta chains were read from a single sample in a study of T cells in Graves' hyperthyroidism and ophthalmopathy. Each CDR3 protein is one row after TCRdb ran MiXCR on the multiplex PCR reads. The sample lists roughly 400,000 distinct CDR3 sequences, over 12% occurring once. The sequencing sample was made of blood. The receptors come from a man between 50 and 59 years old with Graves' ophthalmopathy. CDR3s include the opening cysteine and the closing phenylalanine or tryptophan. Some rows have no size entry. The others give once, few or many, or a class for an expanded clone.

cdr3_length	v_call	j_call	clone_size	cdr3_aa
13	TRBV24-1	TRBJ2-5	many	CATGEGYQETQYF
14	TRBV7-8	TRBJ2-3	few	CASSLQTNTDTQYF
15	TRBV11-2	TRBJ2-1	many	CASSPPGTGLNEQFF
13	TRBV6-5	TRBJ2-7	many	CASSYDFPGEQYF
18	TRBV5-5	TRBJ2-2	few	CASSLGNLAGGSTGELFF
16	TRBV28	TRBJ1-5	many	CASSPLQGAGFEPQHF
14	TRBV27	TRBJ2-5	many	CASRTLAGVETQYF
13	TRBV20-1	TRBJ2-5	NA	CSAGKRGQETQYF
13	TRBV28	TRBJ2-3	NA	CASSMGSSDTQYF
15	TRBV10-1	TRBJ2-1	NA	CASSPGVAGYNEQFF
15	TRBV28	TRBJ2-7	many	CASRISGRPSYEQYF
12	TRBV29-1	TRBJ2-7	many	CSVRVRDYEQYF
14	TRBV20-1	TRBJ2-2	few	CSAPPDGYTGELFF
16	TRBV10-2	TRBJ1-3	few	CASSLGFDSAGNTIYF
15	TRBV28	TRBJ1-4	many	CASSRQGLANEKLFF
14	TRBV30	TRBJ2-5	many	CAWSVWGPRETQYF
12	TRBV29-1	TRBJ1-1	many	CSARTDNTEAFF
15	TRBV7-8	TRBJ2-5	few	CASSLPTSGKETQYF
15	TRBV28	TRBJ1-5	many	CASRSQERPNQPQHF
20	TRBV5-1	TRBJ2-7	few	CASSLAPGQRGLQFSYEQYF
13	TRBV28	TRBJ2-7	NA	CASSPGPTLEQYF
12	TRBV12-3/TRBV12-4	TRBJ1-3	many	CASSFERSTIYF
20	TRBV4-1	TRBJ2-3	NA	CASSQDRTAGRGGSTDTQYF
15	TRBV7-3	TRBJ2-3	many	CASSTTGSVTDTQYF
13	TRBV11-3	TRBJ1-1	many	CASSFRQTTEAFF
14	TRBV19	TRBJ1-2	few	CASSIGTSPYGYTF
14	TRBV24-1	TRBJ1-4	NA	CATGDGLLNEKLFF
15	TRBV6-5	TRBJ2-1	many	CASSYSEAGVGEQFF
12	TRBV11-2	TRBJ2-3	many	CASSRQQNTQYF
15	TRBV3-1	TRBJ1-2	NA	CASSLEPQGAGGYTF
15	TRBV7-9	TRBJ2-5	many	CASCGDPGNAETQYF
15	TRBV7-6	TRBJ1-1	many	CASSQSQDRNTEAFF
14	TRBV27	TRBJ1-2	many	CASSLSFLRFSYTF
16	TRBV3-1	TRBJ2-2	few	CASSLGLAGANGELFF
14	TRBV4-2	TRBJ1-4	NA	CASSRSATNEKLVF
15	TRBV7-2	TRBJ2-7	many	CASSLAVSSIYEQYF
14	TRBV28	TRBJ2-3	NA	CASSLAGGPRAQYF
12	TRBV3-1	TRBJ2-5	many	CASSQVYETQYF
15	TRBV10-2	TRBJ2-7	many	CASSEEREVTYEQYF
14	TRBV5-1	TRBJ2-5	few	CASSFQGAEETQYF
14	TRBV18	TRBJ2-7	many	CASRPGQGATEQYF
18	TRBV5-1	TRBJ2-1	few	CASSSGLAGGPASLEQFF
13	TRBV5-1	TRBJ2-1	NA	CASSLVAGREQFF